These 8 T cell receptor beta chains came from one sample sequenced in a study of blood T cell repertoires in COVID-19. Repertoires were generated with immunoSEQ multiplex PCR, while TCRdb's copy carries only in-frame clones and drops some. The sample shows more than 40,000 clones, 86% of them seen only once. The sample taken for sequencing was PBMCs or T cells enriched from blood (not recorded which). The origin of the receptors is a woman in her forties or fifties who had recovered from COVID-19.

The V call is TRBV6-5, the J call TRBJ2-7; TRBD1 matches 8 bases. With 8 bases clipped from V and 2 bases from J, the junction kept 5 bases outside the gene matches. Germline lookup yields CDR1 MNHEY and CDR2 SVGAGI. The CDR3 consists of 13 residues. The CDR3 loop is CASRMTGAYEQYF. In DNA, the CDR3 is TGTGCCAGCCGAATGACAGGGGCCTACGAGCAGTACTTC.

This rearrangement joins TRBV19 to TRBJ2-7, with 12 bases matching TRBD2. CDR1 and CDR2 from the germline V gene are LNHDA and SQIVND (reference sequence). J gave up 4 bases and V 4 bases, and 5 bases lay outside the gene matches. The CDR3 runs 15 residues. CDR3 in DNA: TGTGCCAGTAGTACACTAGCGGGAGGCTTTTACGAGCAGTACTTC. Encoded protein: CASSTLAGGFYEQYF.

V gene TRBV4-1 combines with J gene TRBJ2-1, with TRBD1 identical over 9 bases. CDR3 length equals 17 residues. CDR1 is MGHRA, CDR2 YSYEKL, per germline. The ends lost 2 bases at V and 1 base at J; junction bases unmatched: 6. The CDR3 DNA reads as TGCGCCAGCAGCCAAAGACAGGGGGTTAATTCCTACAATGAGCAGTTCTTC. It encodes CASSQRQGVNSYNEQFF.

This clone appeared a few times. The chain joins TRBV7-2 to TRBJ2-3; D possibly corresponds to TRBD2 (6 bases). Germline V CDR1 and CDR2: SGHTA, FQGNSA. The V end lost 5 bases, the J end lost 5 bases, and 11 bases lay between the germline ends. This CDR3 is built from 13 residues. The CDR3 sequence is CASSLGRGDTQYF. CDR3 bases: TGTGCCAGCAGCCTCGGGAGAGGAGATACGCAGTATTTT. Full variable domain (outside the CDR3, taken from reference TRBV7-2 and TRBJ2-3): GAGVSQSPSNKVTEKGKDVELRCDPISGHTALYWYRQSLGQGLEFLIYFQGNSAPDKSGLPSDRFSAERTGGSVSTLTIQRTQQEDSAVYLCASSLGRGDTQYFGPGTRLTVL.

The rearrangement links TRBV10-1 to TRBJ2-1; possible D gene TRBD2, 6 bases. The CDR3 covers 16 residues. Between the trimmed V and J ends, which lost 3 bases and 10 bases, there was a span of 22 bases. The germline gives CDR1 WNHNN, CDR2 SYGVQD (reference sequence). The CDR3 here is CASSEFGSDLDYEQFF. In nucleotides, the CDR3 is TGCGCCAGCAGTGAATTTGGGAGCGACTTGGACTACGAGCAGTTCTTC.

This CDR3 is CASSVGLAGVETQYF. Here the CDR3 DNA reads TGTGCCAGCAGCGTGGGACTAGCGGGAGTAGAGACCCAGTACTTC. The J gene is TRBJ2-5, the V gene TRBV9, with 14 bases matching TRBD2. Germline V gives CDR1 SGDLS, CDR2 YYNGEE. V lost 2 bases to trimming and J lost 4 bases; unmatched junction nucleotides: 1. This CDR3 region has 15 residues.

V gene TRBV5-1 combines with J gene TRBJ1-5; 10 positions agree with TRBD1. The V gene's germline CDR1 is SGHRS and CDR2 YFSETQ. V shed 3 bases and J 5 bases; nucleotides not matched to a gene: 5. The CDR3 totals 15 residues. The CDR3 region is CASSSGTGEDQPQHF. CDR3 coding DNA: TGCGCCAGCAGCTCCGGGACAGGGGAGGATCAGCCCCAGCATTTT.

Only one count was recorded for this clone. The CDR3 bases are TGTGCCAGCAGCACTACAGGGCATGAGCAGTTCTTC. Amino acids: CASSTTGHEQFF. This sequence joins TRBV9 and TRBJ2-1; a possible D gene is TRBD1 (6 bases). The CDR3 extends over 12 amino acids. The ends were cut back, 4 bases at V and 8 bases at J, with 10 bases in the middle. The germline V gene has CDR1 SGDLS and CDR2 YYNGEE.